These 22 T cell receptor beta chains were sequenced from one sample in a study of cytomegalovirus exposure and HLA in healthy donors. PCR employed 60 Vbeta and 13 Jbeta primers. Sequenced by immunoSEQ multiplex PCR; TCRdb stores in-frame clones only, minus some. Among approximately 110,000 clones, less than 80% were seen once, and the ten largest hold around 4%. The sample taken for sequencing was PBMCs. These receptors were collected from a man aged 25-40 years in good health and CMV-seropositive.

The CDR3 nucleotides read TGTGCCAGTAGTCCCGGGACAGGTTACGAGCAGTACTTC. Its protein is CASSPGTGYEQYF. The genes are TRBV19 and TRBJ2-7; 8 nucleotides align to TRBD1. Germline CDR1 LNHDA, CDR2 SQIVND (reference sequence). The CDR3 loop spans 13 amino acids. V lost 5 bases, J lost 4 bases, and 4 bases stayed unmatched. Based on the CDR3 plus reference TRBV19 and TRBJ2-7, the full variable domain is DGGITQSPKYLFRKEGQNVTLSCEQNLNHDAMYWYRQDPGQGLRLIYYSQIVNDFQKGDIAEGYSVSREKKESFPLTVTSAQKNPTAFYLCASSPGTGYEQYFGPGTRLTVT.

The chain recombines TRBV19 with TRBJ1-5; 10 bases are shared with TRBD1. This CDR3 is built from 15 residues. J gave up 7 bases and V 5 bases, and 8 bases lay outside the gene matches. Germline V gene lookup returns CDR1 LNHDA and CDR2 SQIVND (reference sequence). CDR3 sequence (DNA): TGTGCCAGTAGTGTGCGACAGGGGGCAGGACAGCCCCAGCATTTT. It yields the protein CASSVRQGAGQPQHF. Together with reference TRBV19 and TRBJ1-5, the CDR3 gives the full variable domain: DGGITQSPKYLFRKEGQNVTLSCEQNLNHDAMYWYRQDPGQGLRLIYYSQIVNDFQKGDIAEGYSVSREKKESFPLTVTSAQKNPTAFYLCASSVRQGAGQPQHFGDGTRLSIL.

The V call is TRBV10-1, the J call TRBJ2-3; TRBD1 agrees at 10 bases. Germline V lookup: CDR1 WNHNN, CDR2 SYGVQD (reference sequence). CDR3 length equals 15 residues. V trimming: 5 bases; J trimming: 3 bases; junction bases outside the gene matches: 5. The CDR3 coding sequence is TGCGCCAGCAGTCCCGGGACAGGGGAGACAGATACGCAGTATTTT. It codes for CASSPGTGETDTQYF.

The J gene is TRBJ1-2, the V gene TRBV13; a possible D gene is TRBD1 (6 bases). V lost 5 bases and J 0 bases, leaving 16 bases between the germline ends. Germline V gives CDR1 PRHDT, CDR2 FYEKMQ (reference sequence). There are 16 residues in the CDR3. The CDR3 sequence: CASSLPGTLTNYGYTF. As DNA, the CDR3 is TGTGCCAGCAGCCTCCCCGGGACACTTACTAACTATGGCTACACCTTC. The variable domain in full, completed from reference TRBV13 and TRBJ1-2, reads AAGVIQSPRHLIKEKRETATLKCYPIPRHDTVYWYQQGPGQDPQFLISFYEKMQSDKGSIPDRFSAQQFSDYHSELNMSSLELGDSALYFCASSLPGTLTNYGYTFGSGTRLTVV.

This clone has more than one count but fewer than ten. The chain combines TRBV9 with TRBJ1-2; D remains unclear. V shed 0 bases and J shed 0 bases, with 12 bases lying between them. The CDR3 extends over 16 amino acids. CDR1 SGDLS and CDR2 YYNGEE come from the germline V gene. As DNA, the CDR3 is TGTGCCAGCAGCGTAGAAGGCAACGGGGCTAACTATGGCTACACCTTC. This translates into CASSVEGNGANYGYTF.

This clone has just a few counts. V is TRBV4-1 and J is TRBJ2-4; 11 bases align to TRBD2. CDR1 and CDR2 from the germline V gene are MGHRA and YSYEKL. Trimming at V came to 2 bases and at J to 0 bases, leaving 6 bases not matched to a gene. The CDR3 has 18 amino acids. The CDR3 spells CASSQPTSGGVAKNIQYF. CDR3 in DNA: TGCGCCAGCAGCCAACCCACTAGCGGGGGAGTAGCCAAAAACATTCAGTACTTC.

This rearrangement joins TRBV6-5 to TRBJ2-7; no clear D gene. Germline CDR1 is MNHEY and CDR2 is SVGAGI. The V end lost 6 bases, the J end lost 3 bases, and 12 bases lay between the germline ends. The CDR3 sequence is 13 residues long. The CDR3 DNA reads TGTGCCAGCAGCCCCTCCTCCTTCTACGAGCAGTACTTC. Its protein product is CASSPSSFYEQYF.

The sample holds one count of this clone. The V call is TRBV11-2, the J call TRBJ2-3, with TRBD2 matching 12 bases. From germline, CDR1 is SGHAT and CDR2 FQNNGV. This CDR3 contains 16 residues. The V segment lost 5 bases and the J segment 5 bases; nucleotides outside the gene matches: 8. The CDR3 nucleotides are TGTGCCAGCAGCCGATGGACTAGCGGGGTGGGAGATACGCAGTATTTT. Translating it yields CASSRWTSGVGDTQYF.

This clone was recorded a few times. V usage is TRBV7-2 and J usage is TRBJ2-3, with TRBD2 matching over 9 bases. The CDR3 runs to 15 residues. J was trimmed by 1 base and V by 6 bases; bases with no gene match: 5. The germline CDR1 and CDR2 sequences are SGHTA and FQGNSA. The CDR3 DNA reads as TGTGCCAGCAGTTATTGGACTAGCGGCACAGATACGCAGTATTTT. It is translated as CASSYWTSGTDTQYF.

V usage is TRBV5-1 and J usage is TRBJ1-1; weak D call: TRBD1 (6 bases). The V and J ends lost 5 bases and 5 bases respectively, with 22 bases between them. Germline CDR1 reads SGHRS; CDR2 reads YFSETQ. The CDR3 is made up of 16 amino acids. CDR3 region: CASSPGSTGFGTEAFF. The CDR3 nucleotides are TGCGCCAGCAGTCCGGGTTCCACAGGGTTCGGAACTGAAGCTTTCTTT.

The J gene is TRBJ1-6, the V gene TRBV6-5; 8 nucleotides agree with TRBD1. Germline values: CDR1 MNHEY, CDR2 SVGAGI. Losses at the gene ends were 5 bases for V and 8 bases for J; bases not matched to a gene: 5. The CDR3 length is 14 residues. The CDR3, as DNA: TGTGCCAGCAGTCAGACAGGGGCCCATTCACCCCTCCACTTT. It translates to CASSQTGAHSPLHF.

The chain links TRBV11-2 to TRBJ1-1, with 9 bases that match TRBD1. Per the germline V gene, CDR1 is SGHAT and CDR2 is FQNNGV. With 2 bases clipped from V and 6 bases from J, the junction kept 13 bases outside the gene matches. This CDR3 comprises 17 residues. CDR3 DNA sequence: TGTGCCAGCAGCTTACCCCGAGGAGGGACAGGGTTCTCTGAAGCTTTCTTT. It translates to CASSLPRGGTGFSEAFF.

The rearrangement uses TRBV5-4 and TRBJ1-2; 7 bases are a match to TRBD1. J gave up 6 bases and V 6 bases, and 11 bases lay outside the gene matches. The CDR3 covers 14 residues. Germline V CDR1 and CDR2: SGHNT, YYREEE (reference sequence). The CDR3 here is CASTEGAGEDGYTF. DNA for the CDR3: TGTGCCAGCACCGAGGGGGCAGGGGAGGATGGCTACACCTTC.

The genes are TRBV5-1 and TRBJ2-7; 7 positions agree with TRBD1. Germline V gene lookup returns CDR1 SGHRS and CDR2 YFSETQ. The CDR3 is 13 amino acids. V dropped 4 bases and J dropped 3; count of bases not matched to a gene: 4. The CDR3 loop is CASSPGQDYEQYF. Here the CDR3 DNA reads TGCGCCAGCAGCCCTGGACAGGACTACGAGCAGTACTTC.

This chain joins TRBV5-1 and TRBJ2-7, with D maybe TRBD2 (7 bases). With 1 base removed from V and 5 bases from J, the gap between germline ends came to 19 bases. Per germline, CDR1 SGHRS and CDR2 YFSETQ. The length of the CDR3 is 16 residues. CDR3 bases: TGCGCCAGCAGCTTGATCGGGGGGCAAGTTAGCCACGAGCAGTACTTC. Amino acid sequence: CASSLIGGQVSHEQYF.

CDR3 protein: CASSKIPDRSTRNEQFF. Written as DNA, the CDR3 is TGTGCCAGCAGCAAAATCCCCGACAGGTCTACCCGGAATGAGCAGTTCTTC. This chain joins TRBV21-1 and TRBJ2-1; TRBD1 is the table's D call, not checked against the DNA. TRBV21-1 is described as a pseudogene. The CDR3 loop spans 17 amino acids.

The chain combines TRBV4-2 with TRBJ1-3, with 9 nucleotides matching TRBD1. Germline CDR1 is LGHNA and CDR2 is YNFKEQ. There are 17 residues in the CDR3. V lost 4 bases and J lost 3; bases outside the gene matches: 10. The CDR3 DNA follows: TGTGCCAGCAGCCTCGGATCACAGGGGGCATATGGAAACACCATATATTTT. Translation: CASSLGSQGAYGNTIYF.

CDR3 nucleotide sequence: TGTGCCAGCAGCACAGCAGAGATTTTTGAGACCCAGTACTTC. This gives the protein CASSTAEIFETQYF. V usage is TRBV7-9 and J usage is TRBJ2-5; D unresolved. The V and J ends lost 5 bases and 5 bases respectively, with 15 bases between them. Germline V gene lookup returns CDR1 SEHNR and CDR2 FQNEAQ (reference sequence). This CDR3 comprises 14 residues.

The chain links TRBV18 to TRBJ1-4; D perhaps matches TRBD1 (6 bases). Germline loops: CDR1 KGHSH, CDR2 LQKENI. The CDR3 length is 14 residues. Trimming shortened V by 6 bases and J by 6 bases, and 14 bases separated the two germline ends. As DNA, the CDR3 is TGTGCCAGCTCCCCGGGACAAGTCTATGAAAAACTGTTTTTT. It encodes CASSPGQVYEKLFF.

The rearrangement links TRBV7-9 to TRBJ2-5, with 10 bases lining up with TRBD1. Germline V CDR1 and CDR2: SEHNR, FQNEAQ (reference sequence). The CDR3 loop spans 19 amino acids. V lost 3 bases and J lost 1; bases outside the gene matches: 14. For the CDR3, the DNA is TGTGCCAGCAGCTTTAGTGTGAGACAGGGGGCCGGACTCCAAGAGACCCAGTACTTC. Its translation: CASSFSVRQGAGLQETQYF.

The chain is built from TRBV19 and TRBJ2-5, with 7 positions matching TRBD2. The CDR3 covers 15 residues. The germline V gene encodes CDR1 LNHDA and CDR2 SQIVND (reference sequence). The J segment lost 1 base and the V segment lost 3 bases, leaving 5 bases of the junction unmatched. CDR3 loop: CASSILSSGQETQYF. The DNA of the CDR3 is TGTGCCAGTAGTATTTTGTCTAGCGGCCAAGAGACCCAGTACTTC.

V is TRBV10-1 and J is TRBJ2-2, with D possibly being TRBD1 (6 bases). V dropped 3 bases and J dropped 1 base, with 9 bases sitting between them. The CDR3 consists of 15 residues. Germline V gene lookup returns CDR1 WNHNN and CDR2 SYGVQD (reference sequence). The DNA for the CDR3 is TGCGCCAGCAGTGATGGCAGGGGGAACACCGGGGAGCTGTTTTTT. It is translated as CASSDGRGNTGELFF.